This record looks at one T cell receptor (beta chain) sequence and its context. The target antigen is unknown. The V gene lost 6 bases and the J gene lost 7 bases, with 14 bases spanning the gap. CDR1 and CDR2 (germline): SEHNR, FQNEAQ (reference sequence). CDR3 size: 13 residues. The data originate from a study of vaccination and CD4 T cells after COVID-19. Study context: Six males and four females constituted the convalescent cohort, two of whom were Hispanic.

Sample treatment: 10-day PBMC culture with coronavirus spike peptide pools or control peptides (ViraFEST assay). Study-wide findings and caveats: Spike mono-reactive clones accounted for 304 of the 307 vaccine-specific clones found in convalescent patients.

Sequenced with the Oncomine TCR Beta short-read assay was DNA taken from cultured CD4+ T cells. TCRdb reprocessed the PCR reads with MiXCR, giving one entry per CDR3 protein. Here the sample spans under 15,000 distinct CDR3 sequences, about 26% being singletons. This clonotype was sampled from a human donor with COVID-19. Sequencing was performed on cultured CD4+ T cells from blood. The chain recombines TRBV7-9 with TRBJ2-3; D may be TRBD1 (6 bases). The DNA of the CDR3 is TGTGCCAGCAGTCTCGACAGGAAAAATACGCAGTATTTT. Amino acids: CASSLDRKNTQYF. Full variable domain (rest looked up from reference TRBV7-9 and TRBJ2-3): DTGVSQNPRHKITKRGQNVTFRCDPISEHNRLYWYRQTLGQGPEFLTYFQNEAQLEKSRLLSDRFSAERPKGSFSTLEIQRTEQGDSAMYLCASSLDRKNTQYFGPGTRLTVL.